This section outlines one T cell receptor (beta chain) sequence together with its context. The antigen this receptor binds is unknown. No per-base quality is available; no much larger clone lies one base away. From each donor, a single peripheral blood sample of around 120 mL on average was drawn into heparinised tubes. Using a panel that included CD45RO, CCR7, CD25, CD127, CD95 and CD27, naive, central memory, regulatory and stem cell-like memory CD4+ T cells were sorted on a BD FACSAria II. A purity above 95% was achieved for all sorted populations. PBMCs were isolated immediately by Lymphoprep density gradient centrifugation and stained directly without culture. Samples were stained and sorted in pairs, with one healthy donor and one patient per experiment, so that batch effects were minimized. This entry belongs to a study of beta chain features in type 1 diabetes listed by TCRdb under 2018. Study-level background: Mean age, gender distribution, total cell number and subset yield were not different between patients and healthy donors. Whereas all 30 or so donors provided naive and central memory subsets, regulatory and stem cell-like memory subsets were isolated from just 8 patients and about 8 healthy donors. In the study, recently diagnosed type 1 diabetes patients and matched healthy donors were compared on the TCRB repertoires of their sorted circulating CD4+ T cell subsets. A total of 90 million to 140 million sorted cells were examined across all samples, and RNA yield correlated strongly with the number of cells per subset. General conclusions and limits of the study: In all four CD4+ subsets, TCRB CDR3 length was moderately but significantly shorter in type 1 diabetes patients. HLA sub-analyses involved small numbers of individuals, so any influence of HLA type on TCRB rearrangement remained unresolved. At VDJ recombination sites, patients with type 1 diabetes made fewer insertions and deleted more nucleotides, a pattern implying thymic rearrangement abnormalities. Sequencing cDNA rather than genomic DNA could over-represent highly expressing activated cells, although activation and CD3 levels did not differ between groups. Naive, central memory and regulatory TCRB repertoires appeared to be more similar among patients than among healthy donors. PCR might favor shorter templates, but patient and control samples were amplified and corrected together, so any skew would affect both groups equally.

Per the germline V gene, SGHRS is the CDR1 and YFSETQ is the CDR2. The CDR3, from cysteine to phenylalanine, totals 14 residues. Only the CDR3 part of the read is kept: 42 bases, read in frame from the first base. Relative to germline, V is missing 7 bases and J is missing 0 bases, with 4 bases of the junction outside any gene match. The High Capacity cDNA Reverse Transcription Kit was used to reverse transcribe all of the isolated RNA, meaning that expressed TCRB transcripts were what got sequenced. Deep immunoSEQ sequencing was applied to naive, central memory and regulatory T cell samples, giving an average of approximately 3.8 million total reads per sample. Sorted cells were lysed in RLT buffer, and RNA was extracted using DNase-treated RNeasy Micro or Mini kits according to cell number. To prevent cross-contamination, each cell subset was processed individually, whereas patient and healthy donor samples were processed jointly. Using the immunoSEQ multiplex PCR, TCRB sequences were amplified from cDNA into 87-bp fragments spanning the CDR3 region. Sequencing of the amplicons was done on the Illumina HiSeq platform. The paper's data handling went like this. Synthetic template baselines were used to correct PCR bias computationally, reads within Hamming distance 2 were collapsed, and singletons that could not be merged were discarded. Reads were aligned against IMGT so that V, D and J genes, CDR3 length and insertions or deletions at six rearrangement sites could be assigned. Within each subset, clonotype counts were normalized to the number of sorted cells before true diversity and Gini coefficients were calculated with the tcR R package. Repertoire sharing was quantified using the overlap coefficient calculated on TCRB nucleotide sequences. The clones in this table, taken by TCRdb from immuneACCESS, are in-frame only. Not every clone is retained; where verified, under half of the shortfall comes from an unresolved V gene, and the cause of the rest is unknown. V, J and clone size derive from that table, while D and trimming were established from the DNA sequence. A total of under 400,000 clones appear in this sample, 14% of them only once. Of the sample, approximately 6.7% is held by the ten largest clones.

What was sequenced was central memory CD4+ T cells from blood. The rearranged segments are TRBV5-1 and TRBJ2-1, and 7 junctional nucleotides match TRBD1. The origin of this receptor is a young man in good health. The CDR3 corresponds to CASFRDSSYNEQFF. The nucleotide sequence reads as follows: TGCGCCAGCTTTCGGGACAGCTCCTACAATGAGCAGTTCTTC. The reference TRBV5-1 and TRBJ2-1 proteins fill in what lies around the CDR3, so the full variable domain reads KAGVTQTPRYLIKTRGQQVTLSCSPISGHRSVSWYQQTPGQGLQFLFEYFSETQRNKGNFPGRFSGRQFSNSRSEMNVSTLELGDSALYLCASFRDSSYNEQFFGPGTRLTVL.